This paragraph covers one TCR beta chain sequence. Its antigen is unidentified. Looked up from germline, CDR1 is GTSNPN and CDR2 is SVGIG (reference sequence). J gave up 5 bases and V 3 bases, and 5 bases lay outside the gene matches. The CDR3 covers 13 residues. The authors split each subset's genomic DNA evenly across several immunoSEQ plates. Measured with immunoSEQ multiplex PCR; TCRdb has only the in-frame clones, and not every one. The sample yields some 1 million clones, around 75% seen once. The data are from a study of shared clonotypes between healthy human individuals. Across the study: There were three CD4 naive, three CD4 memory, two CD8 naive and one CD8 memory plates per donor. Study findings and constraints: Lower generation probabilities were found for non-shared clonotypes than for those shared by all four donors.

Subsets obtained from CD4+ cells comprised CD45RA+ naive and CD45RA-negative memory cells. The gene calls are TRBV30 and TRBJ2-5, with TRBD2 matching over 8 bases. The source of this sequence is a man younger than 30 in good health. Sequenced material: memory CD4+ T cells sorted from blood. As to subset: CD45RA-negative fraction. The CDR3 sequence is CAWSSGSLETQYF. The CDR3 DNA is TGTGCCTGGAGCAGCGGGAGTCTGGAGACCCAGTACTTC.